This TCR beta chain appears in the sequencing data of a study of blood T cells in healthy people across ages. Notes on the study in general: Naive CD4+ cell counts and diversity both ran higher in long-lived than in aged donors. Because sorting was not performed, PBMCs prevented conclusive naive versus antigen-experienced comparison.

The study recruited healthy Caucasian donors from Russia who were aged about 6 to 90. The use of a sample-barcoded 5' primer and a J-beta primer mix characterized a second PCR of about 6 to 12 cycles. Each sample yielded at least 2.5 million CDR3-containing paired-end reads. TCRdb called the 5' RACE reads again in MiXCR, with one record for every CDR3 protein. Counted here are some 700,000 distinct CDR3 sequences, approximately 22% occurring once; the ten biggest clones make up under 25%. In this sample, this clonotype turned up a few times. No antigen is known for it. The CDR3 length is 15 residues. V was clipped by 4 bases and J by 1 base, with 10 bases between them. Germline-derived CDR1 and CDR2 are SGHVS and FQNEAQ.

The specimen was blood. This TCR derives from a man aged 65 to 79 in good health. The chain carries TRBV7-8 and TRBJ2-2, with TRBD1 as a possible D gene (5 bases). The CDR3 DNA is TGTGCCAGCAGCTCGTTAGGACAGAACACCGGGGAGCTGTTTTTT. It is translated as CASSSLGQNTGELFF.